This TCR beta chain is from a study of T cells expressing NK-cell markers. Germline V lookup: CDR1 DFQATT, CDR2 SNEGSKA (reference sequence). The CDR3 sequence is 13 residues long. TCR beta cDNA was made by 5'RACE template switching with UMIs. Following a re-call of the 5' RACE reads, TCRdb has one entry per CDR3 protein and lacks DNA. The sample has under 500,000 distinct CDR3 sequences. This sequence was found in a woman aged 18 to 75 in good health. The material sequenced was blood T cells: a sorted CD56 or NKG2C T cell subset, CD4+ or CD8+ T cells, or bulk PBMC T cells (not recorded which). The chain uses TRBV20-1 and TRBJ1-6. This chain's CDR3 is CSAMENYNSPLHF.